The present entry profiles one TCR beta chain with its context. This record belongs to a study of blood T cell repertoires in COVID-19. The wider study: T cells, B-cell-depleted T cells, or PBMCs supplied cDNA or gDNA.

Methods used by the authors: Using reference gene primer amplification, nucleated cell counts were estimated. Some clones are missing from TCRdb's copy, which holds only in-frame ones; the method was immunoSEQ multiplex PCR. V, J and clone size reflect that table, while D and trimming were determined from the DNA. The table shows almost 55,000 clones, with approximately 81% occurring only once. The V gene's germline CDR1 is MGHRA and CDR2 YSYEKL. The CDR3 contains 13 residues. V was trimmed by 0 bases and J by 3 bases, leaving 6 bases between them. V is TRBV4-1 and J is TRBJ2-7; D is undetermined. The clonotype comes from a man between 45 and 60 years old with acute or convalescent COVID-19. Material for sequencing was peripheral blood. CDR3 loop: CASSQDGGYEQYF. The CDR3 coding sequence is TGCGCCAGCAGCCAAGACGGCGGCTACGAGCAGTACTTC.